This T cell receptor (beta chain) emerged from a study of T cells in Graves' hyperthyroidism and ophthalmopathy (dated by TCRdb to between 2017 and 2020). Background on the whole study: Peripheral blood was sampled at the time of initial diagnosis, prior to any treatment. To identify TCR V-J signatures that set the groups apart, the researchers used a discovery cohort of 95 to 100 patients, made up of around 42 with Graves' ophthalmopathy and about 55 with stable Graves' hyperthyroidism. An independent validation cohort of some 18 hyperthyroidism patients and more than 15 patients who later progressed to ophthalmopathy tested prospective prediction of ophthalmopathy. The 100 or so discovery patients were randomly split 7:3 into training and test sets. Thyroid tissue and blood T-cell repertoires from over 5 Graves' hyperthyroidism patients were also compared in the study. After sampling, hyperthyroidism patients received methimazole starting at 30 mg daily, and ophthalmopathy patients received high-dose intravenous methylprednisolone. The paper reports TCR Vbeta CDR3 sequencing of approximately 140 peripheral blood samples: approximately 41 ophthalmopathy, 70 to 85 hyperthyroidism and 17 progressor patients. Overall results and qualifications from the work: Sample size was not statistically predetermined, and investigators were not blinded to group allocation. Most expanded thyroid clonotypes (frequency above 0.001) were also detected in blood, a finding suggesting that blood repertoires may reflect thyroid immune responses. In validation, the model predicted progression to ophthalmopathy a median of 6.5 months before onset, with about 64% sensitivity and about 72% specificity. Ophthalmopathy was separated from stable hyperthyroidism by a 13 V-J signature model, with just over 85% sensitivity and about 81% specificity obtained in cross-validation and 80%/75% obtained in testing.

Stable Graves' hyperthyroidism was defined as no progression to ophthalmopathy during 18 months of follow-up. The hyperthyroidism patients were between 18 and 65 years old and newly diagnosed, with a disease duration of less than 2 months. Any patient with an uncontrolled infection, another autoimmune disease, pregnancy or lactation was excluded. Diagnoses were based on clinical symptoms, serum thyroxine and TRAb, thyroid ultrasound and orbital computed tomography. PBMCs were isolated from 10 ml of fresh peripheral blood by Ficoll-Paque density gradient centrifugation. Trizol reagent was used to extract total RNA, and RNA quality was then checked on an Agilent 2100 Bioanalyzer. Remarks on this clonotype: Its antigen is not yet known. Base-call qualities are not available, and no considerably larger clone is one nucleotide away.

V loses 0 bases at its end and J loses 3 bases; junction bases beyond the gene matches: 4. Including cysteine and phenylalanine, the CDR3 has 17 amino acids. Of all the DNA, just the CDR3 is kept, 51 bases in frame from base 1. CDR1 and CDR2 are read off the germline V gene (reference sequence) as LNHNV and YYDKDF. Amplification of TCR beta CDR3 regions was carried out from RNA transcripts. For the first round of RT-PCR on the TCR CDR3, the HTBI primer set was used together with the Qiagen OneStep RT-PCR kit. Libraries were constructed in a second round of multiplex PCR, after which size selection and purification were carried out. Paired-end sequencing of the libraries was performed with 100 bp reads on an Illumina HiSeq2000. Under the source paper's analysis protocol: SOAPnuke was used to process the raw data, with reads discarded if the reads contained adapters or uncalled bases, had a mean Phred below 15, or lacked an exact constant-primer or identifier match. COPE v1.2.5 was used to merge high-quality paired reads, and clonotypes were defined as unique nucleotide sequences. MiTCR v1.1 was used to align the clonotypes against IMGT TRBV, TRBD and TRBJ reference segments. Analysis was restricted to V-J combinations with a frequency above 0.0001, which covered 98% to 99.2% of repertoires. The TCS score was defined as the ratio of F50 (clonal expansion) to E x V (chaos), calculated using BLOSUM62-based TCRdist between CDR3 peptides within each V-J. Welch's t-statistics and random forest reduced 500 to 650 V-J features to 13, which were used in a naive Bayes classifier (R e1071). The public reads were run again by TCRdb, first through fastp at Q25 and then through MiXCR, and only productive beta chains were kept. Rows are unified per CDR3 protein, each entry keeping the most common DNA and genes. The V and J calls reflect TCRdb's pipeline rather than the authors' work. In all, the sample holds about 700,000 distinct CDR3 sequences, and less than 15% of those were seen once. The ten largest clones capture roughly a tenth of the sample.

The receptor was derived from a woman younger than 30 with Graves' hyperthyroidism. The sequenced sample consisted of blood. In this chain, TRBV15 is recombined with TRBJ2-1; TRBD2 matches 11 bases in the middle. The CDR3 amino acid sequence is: CATSRDLLAGDYNEQFF. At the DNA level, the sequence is TGTGCCACCAGCAGAGACCTACTAGCGGGAGACTACAATGAGCAGTTCTTC. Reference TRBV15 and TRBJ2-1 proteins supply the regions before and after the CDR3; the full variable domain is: DAMVIQNPRYQVTQFGKPVTLSCSQTLNHNVMYWYQQKSSQAPKLLFHYYDKDFNNEADTPDNFQSRRPNTSFCFLDIRSPGLGDTAMYLCATSRDLLAGDYNEQFFGPGTRLTVL.